This T cell receptor beta chain stems from a study of shared clonotypes between healthy human individuals. Findings and limits, study-wide: The study found 4.5% to 5% of naive CD4 clonotypes shared across a few donors.

This CDR3 has 16 residues. Trimming took 3 bases from V and 3 from J; bases not matched to a gene: 9. Looked up from germline, CDR1 is LNHDA and CDR2 is SQIVND (reference sequence). Worth noting for this clone: Antigen unknown.

Profiled with immunoSEQ multiplex PCR; TCRdb holds only in-frame clones, not every one. The data show some 1.4 million clones, around 97% seen once. The sequencing input was naive CD4+ T cells sorted from blood. Subset reported: CD45RA+ positively selected. The source of this sequence is a man between 25 and 39 years old in good health. V and J are TRBV19 and TRBJ2-7; 9 bases match TRBD2. The CDR3 DNA follows: TGTGCCAGTAGTATTTGGTCCCTAGCGGGGAACTACGAGCAGTACTTC. Protein sequence: CASSIWSLAGNYEQYF.